Described below is a single T cell receptor (beta chain) sequence and its context. This sample stems from a study of T cell changes during pregnancy in multiple sclerosis. The CDR3 extends over 15 amino acids. Looked up from germline, CDR1 is SGHTA and CDR2 is FQGNSA. V shed 4 bases and J 2 bases; nucleotides not matched to a gene: 6. Method: immunoSEQ multiplex PCR; TCRdb's copy keeps in-frame clones and lacks some. This sample has tens of thousands of clones, with approximately 92% found just once. The TCR sequence derives from a female donor in good health, enrolled as a control in a pregnancy study. The gene calls are TRBV7-2 and TRBJ1-2; the match to TRBD1 covers 8 bases. The sequences come from peripheral blood, collected after pregnancy. The CDR3 loop is CASSWRWTGNYGYTF. The CDR3 coding sequence is TGTGCCAGCAGCTGGAGATGGACAGGGAACTATGGCTACACCTTC. The whole variable domain, filled in from reference TRBV7-2 and TRBJ1-2, reads GAGVSQSPSNKVTEKGKDVELRCDPISGHTALYWYRQSLGQGLEFLIYFQGNSAPDKSGLPSDRFSAERTGGSVSTLTIQRTQQEDSAVYLCASSWRWTGNYGYTFGSGTRLTVV.